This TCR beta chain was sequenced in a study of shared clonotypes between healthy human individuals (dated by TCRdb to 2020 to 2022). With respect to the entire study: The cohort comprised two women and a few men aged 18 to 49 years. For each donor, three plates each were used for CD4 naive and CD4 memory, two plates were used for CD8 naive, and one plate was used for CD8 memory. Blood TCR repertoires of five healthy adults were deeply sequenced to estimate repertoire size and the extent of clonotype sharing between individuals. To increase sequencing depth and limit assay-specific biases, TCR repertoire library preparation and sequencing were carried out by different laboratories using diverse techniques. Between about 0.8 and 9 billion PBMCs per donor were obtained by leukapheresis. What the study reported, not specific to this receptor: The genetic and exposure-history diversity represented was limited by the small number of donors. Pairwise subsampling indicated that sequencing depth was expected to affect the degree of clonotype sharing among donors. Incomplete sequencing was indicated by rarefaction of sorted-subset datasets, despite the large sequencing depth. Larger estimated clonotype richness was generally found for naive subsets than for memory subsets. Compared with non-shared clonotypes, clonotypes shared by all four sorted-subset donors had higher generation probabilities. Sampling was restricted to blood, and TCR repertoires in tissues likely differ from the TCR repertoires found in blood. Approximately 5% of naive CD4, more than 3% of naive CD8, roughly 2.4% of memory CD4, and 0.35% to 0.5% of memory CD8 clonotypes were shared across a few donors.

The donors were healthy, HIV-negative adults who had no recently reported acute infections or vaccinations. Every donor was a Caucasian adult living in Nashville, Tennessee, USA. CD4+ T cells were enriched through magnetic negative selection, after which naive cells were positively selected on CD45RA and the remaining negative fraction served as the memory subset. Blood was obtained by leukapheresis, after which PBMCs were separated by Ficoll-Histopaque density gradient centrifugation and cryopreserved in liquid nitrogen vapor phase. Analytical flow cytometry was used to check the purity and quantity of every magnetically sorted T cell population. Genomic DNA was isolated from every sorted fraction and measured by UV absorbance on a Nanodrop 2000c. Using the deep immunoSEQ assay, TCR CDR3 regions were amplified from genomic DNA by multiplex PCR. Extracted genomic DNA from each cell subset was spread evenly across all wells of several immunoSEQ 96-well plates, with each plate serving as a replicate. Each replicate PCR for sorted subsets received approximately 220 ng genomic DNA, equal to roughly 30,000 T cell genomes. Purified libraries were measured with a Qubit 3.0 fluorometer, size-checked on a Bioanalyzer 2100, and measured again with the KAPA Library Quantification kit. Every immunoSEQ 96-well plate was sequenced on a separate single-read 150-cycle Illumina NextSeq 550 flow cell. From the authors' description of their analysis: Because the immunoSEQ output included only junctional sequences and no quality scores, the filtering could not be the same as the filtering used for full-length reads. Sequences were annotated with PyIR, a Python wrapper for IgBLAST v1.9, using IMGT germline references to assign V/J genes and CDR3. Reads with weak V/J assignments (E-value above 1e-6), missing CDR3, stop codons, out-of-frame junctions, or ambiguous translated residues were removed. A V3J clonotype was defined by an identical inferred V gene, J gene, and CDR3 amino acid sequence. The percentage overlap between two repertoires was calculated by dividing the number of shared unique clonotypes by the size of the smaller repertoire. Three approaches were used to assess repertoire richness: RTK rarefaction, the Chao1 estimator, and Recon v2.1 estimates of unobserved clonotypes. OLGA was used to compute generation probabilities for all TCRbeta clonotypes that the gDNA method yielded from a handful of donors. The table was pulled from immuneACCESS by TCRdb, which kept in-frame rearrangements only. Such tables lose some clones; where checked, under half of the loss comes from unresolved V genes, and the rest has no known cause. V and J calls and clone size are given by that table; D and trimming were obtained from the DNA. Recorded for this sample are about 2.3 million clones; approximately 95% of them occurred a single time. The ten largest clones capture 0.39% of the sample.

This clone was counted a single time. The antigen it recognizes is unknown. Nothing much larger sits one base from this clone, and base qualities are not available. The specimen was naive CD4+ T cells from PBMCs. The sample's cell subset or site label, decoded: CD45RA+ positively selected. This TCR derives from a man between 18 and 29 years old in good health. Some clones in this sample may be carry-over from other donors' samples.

The DNA is TGTGCCAGCAGCTTAGATAACCGGGCCGCGGGACAAGAGACCCAGTACTTC. Its translation reads: CASSLDNRAAGQETQYF. The chain links TRBV11-2 with TRBJ2-5; possibly the D gene is TRBD2, per 6 matching bases. Reading from cysteine to phenylalanine, the CDR3 counts 17 amino acids. Of all the DNA, just the CDR3 is kept, 51 bases in frame from base 1. The germline V gene provides CDR1 SGHAT and CDR2 FQNNGV. V and J are truncated by 0 bases and 2 bases respectively, leaving an intervening sequence of 16 bases.